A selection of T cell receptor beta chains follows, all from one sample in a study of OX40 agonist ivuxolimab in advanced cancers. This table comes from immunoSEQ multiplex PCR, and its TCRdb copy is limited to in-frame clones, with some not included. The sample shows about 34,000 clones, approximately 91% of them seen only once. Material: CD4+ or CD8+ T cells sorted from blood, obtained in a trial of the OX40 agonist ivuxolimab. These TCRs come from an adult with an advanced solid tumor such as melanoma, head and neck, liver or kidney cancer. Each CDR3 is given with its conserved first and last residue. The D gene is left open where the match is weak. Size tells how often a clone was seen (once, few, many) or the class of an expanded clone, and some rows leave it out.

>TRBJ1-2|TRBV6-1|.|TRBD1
TGTGCCAGCAGTGAAACAGGGGGCATCTATGGCTACACCTTC
CASSETGGIYGYTF
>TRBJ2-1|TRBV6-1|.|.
TGTGCCAGCAGTGAATGGGGCAGGAGGTCGATATACAATGAGCAGTTCTTC
CASSEWGRRSIYNEQFF
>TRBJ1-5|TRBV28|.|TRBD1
TGTGCCAGCAGTACGGGACAGGGGTTGGGCAATCAGCCCCAGCATTTT
CASSTGQGLGNQPQHF
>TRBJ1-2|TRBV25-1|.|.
TGTGCCAGCAGTCAGGTACCTAACTATGGCTACACCTTC
CASSQVPNYGYTF
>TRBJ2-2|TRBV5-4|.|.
TGTGCCAGCAGCCGCCAGGGAGTTACCGGGGAGCTGTTTTTT
CASSRQGVTGELFF
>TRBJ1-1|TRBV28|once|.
TGTGCCAGCAGTTCCTATGTAGGGAGAACTGAAGCTTTCTTT
CASSSYVGRTEAFF
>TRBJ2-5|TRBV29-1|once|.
TGCAGCGTTGGTTTTTATAACGGGGAGACCCAGTACTTC
CSVGFYNGETQYF
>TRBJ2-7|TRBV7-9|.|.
TGTGCCAGCAGCTTATATACCTCCTACGAGCAGTACTTC
CASSLYTSYEQYF
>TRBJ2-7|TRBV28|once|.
TGTGCCAGCAGTTTATCAAGCGCAGGGGCTACCTACGAGCAGTACTTC
CASSLSSAGATYEQYF
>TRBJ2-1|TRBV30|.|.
TGTGCCTGGAGTGCGGGACCAAGATACAATGAGCAGTTCTTC
CAWSAGPRYNEQFF
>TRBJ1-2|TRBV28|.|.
TGTGCCAGCAGTTTTGCACAGGCCTATGGCTACACCTTC
CASSFAQAYGYTF
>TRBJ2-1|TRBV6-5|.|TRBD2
TGTGCCAGCAGTGACTCTAGCGGGTCCCACAATGAGCAGTTCTTC
CASSDSSGSHNEQFF
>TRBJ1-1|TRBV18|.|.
TGTGCCAGCTCGCGGACTGGACTGCAGGGGAACACTGAAGCTTTCTTT
CASSRTGLQGNTEAFF
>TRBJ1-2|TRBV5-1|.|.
TGCGCCAGCAGCCCTGGACGGATGGCTCCTACCTATGGCTACACCTTC
CASSPGRMAPTYGYTF
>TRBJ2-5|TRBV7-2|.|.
TGTGCCAGCAGCTTACTAGCGGAGACCCAGTACTTC
CASSLLAETQYF
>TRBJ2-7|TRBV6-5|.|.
TGTGCCAGCAGTGAAGGGGTGACCTACGAGCAGTACTTC
CASSEGVTYEQYF
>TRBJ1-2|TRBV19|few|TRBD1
TGTGCCAGTAGTAAAAGACAGGGAGCGGCGTGGGGCTACACCTTC
CASSKRQGAAWGYTF
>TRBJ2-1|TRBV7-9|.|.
TGTGCCAGCAGCTTAGCGGGGGACGCCTACAATGAGCAGTTCTTC
CASSLAGDAYNEQFF
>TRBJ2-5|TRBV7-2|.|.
TGTGCCAGCAGCTTAGTTGCATCCGAGACCCAGTACTTC
CASSLVASETQYF
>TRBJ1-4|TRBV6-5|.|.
TGTGCCAGCAGCTTAACAGGGTTGCGGGAAAAACTGTTTTTT
CASSLTGLREKLFF
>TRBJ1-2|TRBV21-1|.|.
TGTGCCAGCAGCAAAGAGTTAGGGGGGTTAAACTATGGCTACACCTTC
CASSKELGGLNYGYTF
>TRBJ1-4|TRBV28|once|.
TGTGCCAGCAGCTCCCCCGGGGCCGCAACTAATGAAAAACTGTTTTTT
CASSSPGAATNEKLFF
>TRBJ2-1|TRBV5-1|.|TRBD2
TGCGCCAGCAGCTTGGGGACTAGCGGGAGGAGGTATGAGCAGTTCTTC
CASSLGTSGRRYEQFF
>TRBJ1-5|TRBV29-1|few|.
TGCAGCGCCGCGTCGGGGGCTAATCAGCCCCAGCATTTT
CSAASGANQPQHF
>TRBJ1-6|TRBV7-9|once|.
TGTGCCAGCAGCCCCTCCTTTAATTCACCCCTCCACTTT
CASSPSFNSPLHF
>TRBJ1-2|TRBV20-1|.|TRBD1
TGCAGTTCCGGGACAGACTATGGCTACACCTTC
CSSGTDYGYTF
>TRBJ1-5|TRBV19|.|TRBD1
TGTGCCAGTAGTATTAAGGGACAGGGGAGCAATCAGCCCCAGCATTTT
CASSIKGQGSNQPQHF
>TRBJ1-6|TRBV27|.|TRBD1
TGTGCCAGCAGTTCCCGGACAGGGGAGGCTTCACCCCTCCACTTT
CASSSRTGEASPLHF
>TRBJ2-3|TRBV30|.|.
TGTGCCTGGGAAAGGGGCACGACAGATACGCAGTATTTT
CAWERGTTDTQYF
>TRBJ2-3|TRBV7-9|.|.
TGTGCCAGCTTGGGTTACACAGATACGCAGTATTTT
CASLGYTDTQYF
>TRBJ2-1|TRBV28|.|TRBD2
TGTGCCAGCAGTTTACTAGCGGGGGGCTTTGGTGAGCAGTTCTTC
CASSLLAGGFGEQFF
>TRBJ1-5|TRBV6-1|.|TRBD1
TGTGCCAGCAGGCTGGCACAGGGGAGCAATCAGCCCCAGCATTTT
CASRLAQGSNQPQHF
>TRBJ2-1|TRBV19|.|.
TGTGCCAGTACCCCAGAGGGTAGTTCTGAGCAGTTCTTC
CASTPEGSSEQFF
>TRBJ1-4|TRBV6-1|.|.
TGTGCCAGCAGTGAAGTCATGAGGGGCTCGGATGAAAAACTGTTTTTT
CASSEVMRGSDEKLFF
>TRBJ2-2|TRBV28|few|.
TGTGCCAGCACCAGGACTGGAACGAACACCGGGGAGCTGTTTTTT
CASTRTGTNTGELFF
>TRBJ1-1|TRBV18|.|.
TGTGCCAGCTCACCATTTTCTAACACTGAAGCTTTCTTT
CASSPFSNTEAFF
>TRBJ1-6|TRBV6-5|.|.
TGTGCCAGCAGTTACTCTTTCTTTGGCGGGCATTCACCCCTCCACTTT
CASSYSFFGGHSPLHF
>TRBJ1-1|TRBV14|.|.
TGTGCCAGCAGCCAAGTTTCGTACACTGAAGCTTTCTTT
CASSQVSYTEAFF
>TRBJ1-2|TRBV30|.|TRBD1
TGTGCCTGGAGGGCCGGGACAGGGTCTGGCTACACCTTC
CAWRAGTGSGYTF
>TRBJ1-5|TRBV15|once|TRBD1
TGTGCCACCAGCACGCTGGGACAGGGGGGAGATCAGCCCCAGCATTTT
CATSTLGQGGDQPQHF